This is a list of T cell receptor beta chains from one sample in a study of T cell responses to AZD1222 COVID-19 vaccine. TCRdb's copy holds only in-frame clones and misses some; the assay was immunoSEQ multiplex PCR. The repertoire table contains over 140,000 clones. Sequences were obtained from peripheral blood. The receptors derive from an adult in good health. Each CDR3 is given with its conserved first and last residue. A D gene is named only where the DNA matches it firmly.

CDR3: CASRTGGMNTEAFF; DNA: TGTGCCAGCAGGACAGGGGGGATGAACACTGAAGCTTTCTTT; J: TRBJ1-1; V: TRBV6-5; D: TRBD1
CDR3: CASSEPYSNQPQHF; DNA: TGTGCCAGCAGTGAACCTTATAGCAATCAGCCCCAGCATTTT; J: TRBJ1-5; V: TRBV9; D: -
CDR3: CASSLARTGTRGYTF; DNA: TGTGCCAGCAGCTTAGCCAGGACAGGGACGAGGGGCTACACCTTC; J: TRBJ1-2; V: TRBV7-2; D: TRBD1
CDR3: CASKHGTPEAFF; DNA: TGTGCCAGCAAGCACGGGACACCTGAAGCTTTCTTT; J: TRBJ1-1; V: TRBV6-5; D: -
CDR3: CASSPPQGNYGYTF; DNA: TGCGCCAGCAGCCCGCCCCAGGGCAACTATGGCTACACCTTC; J: TRBJ1-2; V: TRBV5-1; D: -
CDR3: CATSRVPLSVMNTEAFF; DNA: TGTGCCACCAGCAGAGTTCCCCTGAGTGTCATGAACACTGAAGCTTTCTTT; J: TRBJ1-1; V: TRBV15; D: -
CDR3: CASNMGPNTGELFF; DNA: TGTGCCAGCAATATGGGTCCGAACACCGGGGAGCTGTTTTTT; J: TRBJ2-2; V: TRBV2; D: -
CDR3: CASRGSNYGYTF; DNA: TGTGCCAGCAGGGGGTCTAACTATGGCTACACCTTC; J: TRBJ1-2; V: TRBV6-6; D: -
CDR3: CASSSGGPGTDTQYF; DNA: TGTGCCAGTAGTTCGGGGGGGCCCGGCACAGATACGCAGTATTTT; J: TRBJ2-3; V: TRBV19; D: TRBD2
CDR3: CASSPGGGASSYEQYF; DNA: TGTGCCAGCAGCCCGGGCGGGGGGGCCTCTTCCTACGAGCAGTACTTC; J: TRBJ2-7; V: TRBV7-2; D: TRBD2
CDR3: CASSYLAGGPTDTQYF; DNA: TGTGCCAGCAGCTACCTAGCGGGGGGGCCGACAGATACGCAGTATTTT; J: TRBJ2-3; V: TRBV5-6; D: TRBD2
CDR3: CATSRTTGYEQYF; DNA: TGTGCCACCAGCAGAACCACAGGCTACGAGCAGTACTTC; J: TRBJ2-7; V: TRBV15; D: -
CDR3: CASSPATGQGAYEQYF; DNA: TGCGCCAGCAGCCCAGCCACGGGACAGGGGGCGTACGAGCAGTACTTC; J: TRBJ2-7; V: TRBV5-1; D: TRBD1
CDR3: CASTVGAGGQETQYF; DNA: TGTGCCAGCACGGTTGGGGCAGGGGGGCAAGAGACCCAGTACTTC; J: TRBJ2-5; V: TRBV7-8; D: -
CDR3: CASSEVDSVEKLFF; DNA: TGTGCCAGCAGTGAAGTAGACAGCGTAGAAAAACTGTTTTTT; J: TRBJ1-4; V: TRBV6-1; D: -
CDR3: CASSIQGTDTQYF; DNA: TGTGCCAGTAGTATACAGGGCACAGATACGCAGTATTTT; J: TRBJ2-3; V: TRBV19; D: -
CDR3: CASSYSKGHLTEAFF; DNA: TGTGCCAGCAGTTACTCGAAGGGACACCTGACTGAAGCTTTCTTT; J: TRBJ1-1; V: TRBV6-5; D: -
CDR3: CASSPRDSHLSGNTIYF; DNA: TGTGCCAGCAGCCCAAGGGACAGCCATCTCTCTGGAAACACCATATATTTT; J: TRBJ1-3; V: TRBV9; D: TRBD1
CDR3: CASSPRTGRLNTEAFF; DNA: TGTGCCAGCAGCCCCCGGACAGGGAGGTTGAACACTGAAGCTTTCTTT; J: TRBJ1-1; V: TRBV7-2; D: TRBD1
CDR3: CASKRDREALYEQYF; DNA: TGTGCCAGCAAGCGGGACAGGGAAGCTCTCTACGAGCAGTACTTC; J: TRBJ2-7; V: TRBV6-5; D: TRBD1
CDR3: CAWSVGPRTGLRGGYTF; DNA: TGTGCCTGGAGCGTTGGGCCAAGGACTGGCCTCCGCGGTGGCTACACCTTC; J: TRBJ1-2; V: TRBV30; D: -
CDR3: CASSLDSESTDTQYF; DNA: TGTGCCAGCAGCTTAGACTCGGAGAGCACAGATACGCAGTATTTT; J: TRBJ2-3; V: TRBV7-3; D: -
CDR3: CASSLLDRAYEQYF; DNA: TGTGCCAGCAGTTTATTAGACAGAGCCTACGAGCAGTACTTC; J: TRBJ2-7; V: TRBV28; D: -
CDR3: CASSFEPTISLNTEAFF; DNA: TGCGCCAGCAGCTTCGAACCAACTATTTCCCTGAACACTGAAGCTTTCTTT; J: TRBJ1-1; V: TRBV5-1; D: -
CDR3: CASSGLAGGPNTGELFF; DNA: TGTGCCAGCAGTGGACTAGCGGGGGGGCCAAACACCGGGGAGCTGTTTTTT; J: TRBJ2-2; V: TRBV2; D: TRBD2
CDR3: CASSTRQRNQETQYF; DNA: TGTGCCAGCAGCACCCGACAGCGAAACCAAGAGACCCAGTACTTC; J: TRBJ2-5; V: TRBV7-2; D: -
CDR3: CASSVRDRQNNEQFF; DNA: TGTGCCAGCAGCGTACGGGACAGGCAGAACAATGAGCAGTTCTTC; J: TRBJ2-1; V: TRBV9; D: TRBD1
CDR3: CASSFTGNRGRNEKLFF; DNA: TGTGCCAGCAGCTTTACAGGGAACAGGGGGCGAAATGAAAAACTGTTTTTT; J: TRBJ1-4; V: TRBV3-1/TRBV3-2; D: TRBD1
CDR3: CASRTGDTVNTEAFF; DNA: TGCGCCAGCAGAACCGGGGACACTGTGAACACTGAAGCTTTCTTT; J: TRBJ1-1; V: TRBV5-1; D: -
CDR3: CASSYPQGSDYGYTF; DNA: TGTGCCAGCAGTTACCCTCAGGGGAGTGACTATGGCTACACCTTC; J: TRBJ1-2; V: TRBV6-2/TRBV6-3; D: -
CDR3: CASSLEGSPSTDTQYF; DNA: TGCGCCAGCAGCTTGGAGGGCAGCCCAAGCACAGATACGCAGTATTTT; J: TRBJ2-3; V: TRBV5-1; D: -
CDR3: CASSFGRPDTQYF; DNA: TGTGCCAGCAGCTTTGGCCGGCCAGATACGCAGTATTTT; J: TRBJ2-3; V: TRBV28; D: -
CDR3: CASSIGGAGGSYNEQFF; DNA: TGTGCCAGCAGCATAGGAGGGGCGGGCGGCTCCTACAATGAGCAGTTCTTC; J: TRBJ2-1; V: TRBV11-2; D: -
CDR3: CASKSRQEETQYF; DNA: TGTGCCAGCAAGAGTCGACAGGAAGAGACCCAGTACTTC; J: TRBJ2-5; V: TRBV9; D: -
CDR3: CASSQDSGRVGGYTF; DNA: TGCGCCAGCAGCCAAGATTCGGGACGGGTGGGTGGCTACACCTTC; J: TRBJ1-2; V: TRBV4-3; D: -
CDR3: CASSLLREKLFF; DNA: TGTGCCAGCAGTTTACTGCGTGAAAAACTGTTTTTT; J: TRBJ1-4; V: TRBV12-3/TRBV12-4; D: -
CDR3: CATSRVRAPAPDTQYF; DNA: TGTGCCACCAGCAGAGTCCGGGCCCCTGCCCCAGATACGCAGTATTTT; J: TRBJ2-3; V: TRBV15; D: -
CDR3: CASSYSAFLGDRGSNQPQHF; DNA: TGTGCCAGCAGTTACTCGGCATTCTTGGGGGACAGGGGAAGCAATCAGCCCCAGCATTTT; J: TRBJ1-5; V: TRBV6-2/TRBV6-3; D: TRBD1
CDR3: CASSQGPTTYEQYF; DNA: TGCGCCAGCAGCCAGGGACCTACCACCTACGAGCAGTACTTC; J: TRBJ2-7; V: TRBV4-1; D: -
CDR3: CASSYVGTGTNYGYTF; DNA: TGTGCCAGCAGTTACGTAGGGACAGGAACTAACTATGGCTACACCTTC; J: TRBJ1-2; V: TRBV6-5; D: TRBD1
CDR3: CASIYRDRAVKGYTF; DNA: TGTGCCAGTATCTATCGAGACAGGGCGGTGAAGGGCTACACCTTC; J: TRBJ1-2; V: TRBV19; D: TRBD1
CDR3: CASSQDRGRFQPQHF; DNA: TGTGCCAGCAGCCAAGACAGGGGGCGTTTTCAGCCCCAGCATTTT; J: TRBJ1-5; V: TRBV11-2; D: TRBD1
CDR3: CASRSGGGQPQHF; DNA: TGTGCCAGCAGATCGGGAGGGGGACAGCCCCAGCATTTT; J: TRBJ1-5; V: TRBV28; D: -
CDR3: CAISEGTGVGQPQHF; DNA: TGTGCCATCAGTGAGGGGACAGGGGTCGGCCAGCCCCAGCATTTT; J: TRBJ1-5; V: TRBV10-3; D: TRBD1
CDR3: CASKADPNYGYTF; DNA: TGTGCCAGCAAGGCAGACCCGAACTATGGCTACACCTTC; J: TRBJ1-2; V: TRBV25-1; D: -
CDR3: CASSPPGTGLGVLFGAFF; DNA: TGTGCCAGCAGTCCTCCCGGGACAGGGCTGGGAGTATTGTTTGGGGCTTTCTTT; J: TRBJ1-1; V: TRBV28; D: TRBD1
CDR3: CASSSQGDRHILAKNIQYF; DNA: TGTGCCAGCAGTTCCCAGGGGGACAGACATATACTAGCCAAAAACATTCAGTACTTC; J: TRBJ2-4; V: TRBV28; D: TRBD1
CDR3: CASSTGQLTNEKLFF; DNA: TGTGCCAGCAGTACGGGACAGCTAACTAATGAAAAACTGTTTTTT; J: TRBJ1-4; V: TRBV28; D: TRBD1
CDR3: CASSETGSYEQYF; DNA: TGCGCCAGCAGTGAGACAGGTTCCTACGAGCAGTACTTC; J: TRBJ2-7; V: TRBV10-1; D: -
CDR3: CATSRSWDGYTF; DNA: TGTGCCACCTCACGATCCTGGGATGGCTACACCTTC; J: TRBJ1-2; V: TRBV6-5; D: -
CDR3: CASSLLSGSTDTQYF; DNA: TGTGCCAGCAGTCTCCTGTCAGGGAGCACAGATACGCAGTATTTT; J: TRBJ2-3; V: TRBV5-6; D: -
CDR3: CATSPGSFYEQYF; DNA: TGTGCCACCAGTCCAGGCAGCTTTTACGAGCAGTACTTC; J: TRBJ2-7; V: TRBV24-1; D: -